These T cell receptor beta chains were read from a single sample in a study of technical replicates of blood from several donors. Here immunoSEQ multiplex PCR was the method, and the copy in TCRdb shows in-frame clones only, minus some. The table records about 60,000 clones, around 87% of them present only once. Input material: PBMCs. These receptors were collected from a human donor in good health. Some clones in this sample may be carry-over from other donors' samples. Both conserved end residues are part of each CDR3. The order of the fields is V gene, D gene, clone size, CDR3 length, J gene, CDR3 DNA, CDR3 protein. A D gene is named only where the DNA matches it firmly. Clone size appears in some rows only: once, few, many, or a class for an expanded clone.

>TRBV29-1|TRBD2|.|16|TRBJ2-2
TGCAGCGTTGTTTTCGTAGCGGGAGGTCTCACCGGGGAGCTGTTTTTT
CSVVFVAGGLTGELFF
>TRBV4-1|.|.|13|TRBJ1-2
TGCGCCAGCAGCCAACCAGGGAACTATGGCTACACCTTC
CASSQPGNYGYTF
>TRBV5-1|TRBD1|.|15|TRBJ2-3
TGCGCCAGCTTCCATGGGACAGGGGGCGCAGATACGCAGTATTTT
CASFHGTGGADTQYF
>TRBV2|TRBD2|.|13|TRBJ2-1
TGTGCCAGCATCCTAGCGGGGTACAATGAGCAGTTCTTC
CASILAGYNEQFF
>TRBV5-4|TRBD2|.|16|TRBJ2-2
TGTGCCAGCAGCCGGGGACTAGCAGTGAACACCGGGGAGCTGTTTTTT
CASSRGLAVNTGELFF
>TRBV4-2|.|.|14|TRBJ2-3
TGTGCCAGCCGCGGGGGCGTAGACACAGATACGCAGTATTTT
CASRGGVDTDTQYF
>TRBV6-5|.|.|14|TRBJ2-7
TGTGCCAGCAGTTACCGGCCGGGGGCCTACGAGCAGTACTTC
CASSYRPGAYEQYF
>TRBV7-2|TRBD2|.|16|TRBJ2-2
TGTGCCAGCAGCCCCGGCGCCGGGACTAGCAGCGGGGAGCTGTTTTTT
CASSPGAGTSSGELFF
>TRBV5-1|.|.|15|TRBJ1-5
TGCGCCAGCAGCTTGGAAGGGGTAAGCAATCAGCCCCAGCATTTT
CASSLEGVSNQPQHF
>TRBV6-1|TRBD1|.|15|TRBJ2-3
TGTGCCAGCAGTGAAGGGGACAGGGGAGCAGATACGCAGTATTTT
CASSEGDRGADTQYF
>TRBV9|TRBD1|.|14|TRBJ1-2
TGTGCCAGCAGCAACTGGGACAGCCCCTATGGCTACACCTTC
CASSNWDSPYGYTF
>TRBV4-1|.|.|11|TRBJ2-1
TGCGCCAGCAGAGAGTCGAATGAGCAGTTCTTC
CASRESNEQFF
>TRBV6-1|TRBD2|.|14|TRBJ2-1
TGTGCCAGCAGTGGGACTAGCGGGGGGTATGAGCAGTTCTTC
CASSGTSGGYEQFF
>TRBV6-1|TRBD2|.|15|TRBJ2-1
TGTGCCAGCAGTGAAGCAGGACTAGCGGGAGGGGAGCAGTTCTTC
CASSEAGLAGGEQFF
>TRBV5-1|.|.|14|TRBJ1-1
TGCGCCAGCAGCTTGTCGGGGGGCGTCACTGAAGCTTTCTTT
CASSLSGGVTEAFF
>TRBV5-1|TRBD2|.|18|TRBJ2-7
TGCGCCAGCAGGCCTGGCACTAGCGGGGGCCTCAGCTCCTACGAGCAGTACTTC
CASRPGTSGGLSSYEQYF
>TRBV2|TRBD2|.|19|TRBJ2-7
TGTGCCAGCAGAGACGAACATAAGACTAGCGGGACTTCTATCTACGAGCAGTACTTC
CASRDEHKTSGTSIYEQYF
>TRBV11-3|TRBD2|once|15|TRBJ2-3
TGTGCCAGCAGCTTAGGAGCGGGAGAGACAGATACGCAGTATTTT
CASSLGAGETDTQYF
>TRBV6-1|.|.|14|TRBJ1-1
TGTGCCAGCAGGCTTACAGGGCAGAACACTGAAGCTTTCTTT
CASRLTGQNTEAFF
>TRBV5-1|.|few|15|TRBJ1-1
TGCGCCAGCAGCTTTGATTCCCCACCAGGAAGAAAAGCTTTCTTT
CASSFDSPPGRKAFF
>TRBV5-3|.|.|13|TRBJ2-4
TGTGCCAGAAGTTACCGGGTCAAAAACATTCAGTACTTC
CARSYRVKNIQYF
>TRBV19|.|.|16|TRBJ1-1
TGTGCCAGTAGTCCTGGGCGTGGGGCGCGTCGATCTGAAGCTTTCTTT
CASSPGRGARRSEAFF
>TRBV14|.|.|13|TRBJ1-2
TGTGCCAGCAGCCCCACAAGGGGCTATGGCTACACCTTC
CASSPTRGYGYTF
>TRBV6-1|.|.|11|TRBJ1-4
TGTGCCCCAAGAGAGGGAATGAAACTGTTTTTT
CAPREGMKLFF
>TRBV6-5|TRBD1|.|15|TRBJ1-5
TGTGCCAGCAGACTAGGACAGGGCGGCAATCAGCCCCAGCATTTT
CASRLGQGGNQPQHF
>TRBV4-3|.|.|15|TRBJ1-2
TGCGCCAGCAGCCAAGCCCGGACAGCAAACTATGGCTACACCTTC
CASSQARTANYGYTF
>TRBV6-1|TRBD1|.|15|TRBJ2-4
TGTGCCAGCAGTGGAAGGGACAGCGCCAAAAACATTCAGTACTTC
CASSGRDSAKNIQYF
>TRBV19|TRBD2|.|16|TRBJ2-2
TGTGCCAGTGACAATCCAGGACTAGCGGGACCCGGGGAGCTGTTTTTT
CASDNPGLAGPGELFF
>TRBV6-4|TRBD2|.|14|TRBJ2-7
TGTGCCAGCAGCCCGACTAGCGGGAGCCACGAGCAGTACTTC
CASSPTSGSHEQYF
>TRBV2|.|.|12|TRBJ2-7
TGTGCCACCAGAGGACAGACCTACGAGCAGTACTTC
CATRGQTYEQYF
>TRBV7-3|TRBD2|.|19|TRBJ2-3
TGTGCCAGCAGCCCCCGCTCCCGACTAGCGGGAGCCGTCACAGATACGCAGTATTTT
CASSPRSRLAGAVTDTQYF
>TRBV4-3|.|.|11|TRBJ2-3
TGCGCCAGCAGCTCTAAAGATACGCAGTATTTT
CASSSKDTQYF
>TRBV7-2|.|.|16|TRBJ2-2
TGTGCCAGCACCGAACAGGGTCGAACTGGGGGCGGGGAGCTGTTTTTT
CASTEQGRTGGGELFF
>TRBV27|TRBD1|.|14|TRBJ1-1
TGTGCCAGCAGTTTGACAGGGCTGAACACTGAAGCTTTCTTT
CASSLTGLNTEAFF
>TRBV30|TRBD1|.|14|TRBJ1-2
TGTGCCTGGAGTGTACCCAGGGGGCTGTATGGCTACACCTTC
CAWSVPRGLYGYTF
>TRBV5-1|TRBD1|.|14|TRBJ1-1
TGCGCCAGCAAGCAAGGGGGCGGAGGCACTGAAGCTTTCTTT
CASKQGGGGTEAFF
>TRBV4-3|.|.|16|TRBJ2-7
TGCGCCAGCAGCCAAGAGCGAGGGTTAGGGCCGGCCGAGCAGTACTTC
CASSQERGLGPAEQYF
>TRBV2|.|.|16|TRBJ1-6
TGTGCCAGCAGTGAAGTCAGTGGAGTTTATAATTCACCCCTCCACTTT
CASSEVSGVYNSPLHF
>TRBV4-2|TRBD2|few|18|TRBJ2-7
TGTGCCAGCAGCCAAGATACTCTAGTTAGCGGGGGGTCCTACGAGCAGTACTTC
CASSQDTLVSGGSYEQYF
>TRBV7-2|TRBD2|.|16|TRBJ2-7
TGTGCCAGCAGCTTAGTAGTAGCGGGGGGCTCCTACGAGCAGTACTTC
CASSLVVAGGSYEQYF
>TRBV14|.|.|15|TRBJ1-2
TGTGCCAGCAGCCAACGCGAGACAGGCTACTATGGCTACACCTTC
CASSQRETGYYGYTF
>TRBV7-2|TRBD2|once|17|TRBJ2-2
TGTGCCAGCAGCTTTCGAATCGGCGGGAGCGGGGCCGGGGAGCTGTTTTTT
CASSFRIGGSGAGELFF
>TRBV5-4|.|once|14|TRBJ2-2
TGTGCCAGCCGCAACCAGGGGAACACCGGGGAGCTGTTTTTT
CASRNQGNTGELFF
>TRBV7-9|.|.|15|TRBJ1-3
TGTGCCAGCAGCAACAGGGACCTCTCTGGAAACACCATATATTTT
CASSNRDLSGNTIYF
>TRBV7-6|.|.|16|TRBJ1-3
TGTGCCAGCAGCTTAGTACAGGGAGTATCTGGAAACACCATATATTTT
CASSLVQGVSGNTIYF
>TRBV5-6|TRBD1|.|14|TRBJ2-7
TGTGCCAGCAGCAAGACAGGGGGTGCCTACGAGCAGTACTTC
CASSKTGGAYEQYF
>TRBV30|.|.|15|TRBJ1-3
TGTGCCTGGAGAGCCCTGGAGGGCTCTGGAAACACCATATATTTT
CAWRALEGSGNTIYF
>TRBV4-1|.|.|14|TRBJ1-3
TGCGCCAGCAGCCAAGCCCCCGGTGGAAACACCATATATTTT
CASSQAPGGNTIYF